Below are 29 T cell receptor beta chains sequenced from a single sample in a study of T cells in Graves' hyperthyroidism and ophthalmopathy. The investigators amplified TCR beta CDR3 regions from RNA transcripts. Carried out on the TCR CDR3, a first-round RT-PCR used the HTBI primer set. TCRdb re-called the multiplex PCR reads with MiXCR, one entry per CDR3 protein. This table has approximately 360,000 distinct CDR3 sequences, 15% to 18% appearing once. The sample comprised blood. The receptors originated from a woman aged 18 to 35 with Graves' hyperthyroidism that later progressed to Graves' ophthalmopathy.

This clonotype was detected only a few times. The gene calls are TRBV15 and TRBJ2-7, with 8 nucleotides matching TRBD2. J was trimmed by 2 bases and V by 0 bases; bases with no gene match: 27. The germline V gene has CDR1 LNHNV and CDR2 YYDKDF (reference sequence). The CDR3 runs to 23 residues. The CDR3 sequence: CATSRDDHPRLANRTIPTYEQYF. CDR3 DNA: TGTGCCACCAGCAGAGACGATCACCCCAGACTAGCGAATCGAACAATCCCCACCTACGAGCAGTACTTC.

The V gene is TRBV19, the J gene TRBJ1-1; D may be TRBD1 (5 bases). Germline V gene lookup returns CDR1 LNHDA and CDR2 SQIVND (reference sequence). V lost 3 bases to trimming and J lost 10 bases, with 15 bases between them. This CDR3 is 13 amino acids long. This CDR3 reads CASSIWETGRAFF. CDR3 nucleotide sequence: TGTGCCAGTAGTATTTGGGAAACAGGACGAGCTTTCTTT.

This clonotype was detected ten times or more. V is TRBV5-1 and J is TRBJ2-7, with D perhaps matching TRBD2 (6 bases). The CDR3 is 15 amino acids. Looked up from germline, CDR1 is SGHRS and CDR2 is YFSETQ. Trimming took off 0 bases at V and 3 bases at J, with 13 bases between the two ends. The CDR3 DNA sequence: TGCGCCAGCAGCTTGGGCCTCACTAGCTACTACGAGCAGTACTTC. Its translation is CASSLGLTSYYEQYF.

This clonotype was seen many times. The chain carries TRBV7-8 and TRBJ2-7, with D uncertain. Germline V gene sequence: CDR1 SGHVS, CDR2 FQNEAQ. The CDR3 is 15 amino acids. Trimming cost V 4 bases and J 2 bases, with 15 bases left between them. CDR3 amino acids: CASSSNRDPAYEQYF. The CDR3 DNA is TGTGCCAGCAGCTCTAACCGAGACCCGGCCTACGAGCAGTACTTC.

This CDR3 reads CASSPTGGKIEAFF. CDR3 coding DNA: TGTGCCAGCAGCCCGACAGGGGGGAAGATTGAAGCTTTCTTT. This rearrangement joins TRBV7-9 to TRBJ1-1; 9 bases match TRBD1. The CDR3 is 14 amino acids. Germline-derived CDR1 and CDR2 are SEHNR and FQNEAQ (reference sequence). V dropped 5 bases and J dropped 7; count of bases not matched to a gene: 8.

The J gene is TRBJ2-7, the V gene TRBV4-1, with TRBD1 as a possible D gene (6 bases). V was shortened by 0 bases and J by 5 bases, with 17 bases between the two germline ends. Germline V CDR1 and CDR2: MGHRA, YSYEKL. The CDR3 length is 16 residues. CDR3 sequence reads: CASSQDEYREIHEQYF. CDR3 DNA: TGCGCCAGCAGCCAAGATGAGTACAGGGAAATCCACGAGCAGTACTTC.

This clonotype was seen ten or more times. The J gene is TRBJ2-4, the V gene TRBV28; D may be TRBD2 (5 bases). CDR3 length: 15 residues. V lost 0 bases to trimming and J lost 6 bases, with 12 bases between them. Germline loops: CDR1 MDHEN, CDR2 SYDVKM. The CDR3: CASSLWVGEANIQYF. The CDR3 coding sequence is TGTGCCAGCAGTTTATGGGTGGGAGAGGCAAACATTCAGTACTTC.

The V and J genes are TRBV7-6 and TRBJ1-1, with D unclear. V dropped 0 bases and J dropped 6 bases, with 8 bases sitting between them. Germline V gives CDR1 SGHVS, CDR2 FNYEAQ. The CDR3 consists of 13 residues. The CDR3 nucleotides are TGTGCCAGCAGCTTAGCCCCCCGGGCTGAAGCTTTCTTT. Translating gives CASSLAPRAEAFF. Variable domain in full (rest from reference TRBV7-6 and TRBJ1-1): GAGVSQSPRYKVTKRGQDVALRCDPISGHVSLYWYRQALGQGPEFLTYFNYEAQQDKSGLPNDRFSAERPEGSISTLTIQRTEQRDSAMYRCASSLAPRAEAFFGQGTRLTVV.

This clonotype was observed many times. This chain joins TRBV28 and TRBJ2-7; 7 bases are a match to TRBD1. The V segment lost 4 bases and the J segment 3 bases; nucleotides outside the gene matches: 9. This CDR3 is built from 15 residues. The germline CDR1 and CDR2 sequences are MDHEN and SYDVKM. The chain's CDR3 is CASSSTATGRYEQYF. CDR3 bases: TGTGCCAGCAGTTCTACCGCGACAGGGCGCTACGAGCAGTACTTC.

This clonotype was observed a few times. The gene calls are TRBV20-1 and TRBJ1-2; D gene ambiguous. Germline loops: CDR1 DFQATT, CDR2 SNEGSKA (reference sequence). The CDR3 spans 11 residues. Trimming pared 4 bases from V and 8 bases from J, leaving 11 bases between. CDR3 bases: TGCAGTGCTATAGGTGGTGAGGGCTACACCTTC. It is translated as CSAIGGEGYTF.

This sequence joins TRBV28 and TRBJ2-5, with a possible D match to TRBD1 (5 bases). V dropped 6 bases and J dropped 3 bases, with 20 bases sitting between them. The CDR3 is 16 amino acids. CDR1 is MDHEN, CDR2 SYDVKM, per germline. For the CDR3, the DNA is TGTGCCAGCAGGTCCCACCCGACTGGGGCCAAAGAGACCCAGTACTTC. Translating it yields CASRSHPTGAKETQYF.

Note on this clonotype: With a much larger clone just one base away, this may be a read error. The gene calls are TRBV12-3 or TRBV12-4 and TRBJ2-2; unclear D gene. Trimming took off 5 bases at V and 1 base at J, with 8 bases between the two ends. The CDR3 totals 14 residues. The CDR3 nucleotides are TGTGCCAGCAGTGAGAGACAGAACACCGGGGAGCTGTTTTTT. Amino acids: CASSERQNTGELFF.

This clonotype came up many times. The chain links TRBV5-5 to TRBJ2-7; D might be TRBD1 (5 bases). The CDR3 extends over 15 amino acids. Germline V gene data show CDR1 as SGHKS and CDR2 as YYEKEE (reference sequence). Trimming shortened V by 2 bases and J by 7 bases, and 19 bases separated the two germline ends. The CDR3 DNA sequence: TGTGCCAGCAGCTTCGACACGCAGGGTATTGCGGAGCAGTACTTC. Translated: CASSFDTQGIAEQYF.

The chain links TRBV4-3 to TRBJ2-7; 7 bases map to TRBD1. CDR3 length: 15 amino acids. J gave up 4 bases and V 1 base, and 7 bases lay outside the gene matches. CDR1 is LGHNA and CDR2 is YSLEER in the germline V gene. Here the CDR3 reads CASSQAGTAPYEQYF. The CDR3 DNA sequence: TGCGCCAGCAGCCAAGCCGGGACAGCCCCATACGAGCAGTACTTC.

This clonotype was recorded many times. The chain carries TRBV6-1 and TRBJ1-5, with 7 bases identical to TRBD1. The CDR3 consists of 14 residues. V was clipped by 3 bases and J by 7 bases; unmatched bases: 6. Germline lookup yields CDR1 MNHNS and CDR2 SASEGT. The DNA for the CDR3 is TGTGCCAGCAGTGACTACAGGGGAGCACAGCCCCAGCATTTT. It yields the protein CASSDYRGAQPQHF.

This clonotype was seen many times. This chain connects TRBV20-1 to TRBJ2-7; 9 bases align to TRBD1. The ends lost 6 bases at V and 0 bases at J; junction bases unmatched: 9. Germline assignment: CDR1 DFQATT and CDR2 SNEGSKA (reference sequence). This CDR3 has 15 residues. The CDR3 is CSAWTGEQFSYEQYF. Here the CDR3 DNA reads TGCAGTGCATGGACAGGGGAGCAGTTCTCCTACGAGCAGTACTTC.

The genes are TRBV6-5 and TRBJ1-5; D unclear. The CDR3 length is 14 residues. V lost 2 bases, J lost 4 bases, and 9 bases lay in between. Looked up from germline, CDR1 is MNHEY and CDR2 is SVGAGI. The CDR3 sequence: CASSYGPINQPQHF. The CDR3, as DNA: TGTGCCAGCAGTTACGGGCCTATAAATCAGCCCCAGCATTTT.

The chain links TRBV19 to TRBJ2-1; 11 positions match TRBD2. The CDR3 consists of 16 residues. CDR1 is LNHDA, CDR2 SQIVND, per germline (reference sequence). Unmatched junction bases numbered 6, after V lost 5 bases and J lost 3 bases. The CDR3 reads CASSLGLAGIYNEQFF. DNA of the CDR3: TGTGCCAGTAGTCTCGGACTAGCGGGCATCTACAATGAGCAGTTCTTC.

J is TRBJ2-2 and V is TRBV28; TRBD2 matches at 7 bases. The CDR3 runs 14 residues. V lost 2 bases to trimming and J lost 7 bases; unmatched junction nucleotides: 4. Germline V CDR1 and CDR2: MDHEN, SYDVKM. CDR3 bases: TGTGCCAGCAGTTTAGCGGGAGAGCACGGGGAGCTGTTTTTT. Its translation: CASSLAGEHGELFF. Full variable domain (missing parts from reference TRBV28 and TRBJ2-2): DVKVTQSSRYLVKRTGEKVFLECVQDMDHENMFWYRQDPGLGLRLIYFSYDVKMKEKGDIPEGYSVSREKKERFSLILESASTNQTSMYLCASSLAGEHGELFFGEGSRLTVL.

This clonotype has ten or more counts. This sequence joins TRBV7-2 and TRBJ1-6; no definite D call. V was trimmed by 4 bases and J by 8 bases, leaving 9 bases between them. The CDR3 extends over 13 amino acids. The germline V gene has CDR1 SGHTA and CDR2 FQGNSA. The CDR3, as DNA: TGTGCCAGCAGCTCCGGGCCGTATTCACCCCTCCACTTT. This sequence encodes CASSSGPYSPLHF.

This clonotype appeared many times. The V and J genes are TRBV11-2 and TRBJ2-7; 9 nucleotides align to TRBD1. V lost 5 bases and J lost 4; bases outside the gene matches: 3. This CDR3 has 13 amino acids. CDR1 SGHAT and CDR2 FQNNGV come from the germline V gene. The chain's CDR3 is CASSQGQGYEQYF. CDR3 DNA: TGTGCCAGCAGCCAGGGACAGGGTTACGAGCAGTACTTC.

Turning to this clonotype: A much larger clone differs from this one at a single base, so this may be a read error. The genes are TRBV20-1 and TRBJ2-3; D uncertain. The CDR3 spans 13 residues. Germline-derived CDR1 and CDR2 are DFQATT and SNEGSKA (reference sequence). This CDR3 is CSASRSYYDTRYF. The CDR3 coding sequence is TGCAGTGCTAGTCGTAGTTATTATGATACGCGGTATTTT.

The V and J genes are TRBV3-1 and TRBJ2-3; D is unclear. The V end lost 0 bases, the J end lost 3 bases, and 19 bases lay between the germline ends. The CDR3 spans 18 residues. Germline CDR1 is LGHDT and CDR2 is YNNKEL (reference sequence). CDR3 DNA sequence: TGTGCCAGCAGCCAAGATTACCTTTCTAGTTCATTGACAGATACGCAGTATTTT. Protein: CASSQDYLSSSLTDTQYF.

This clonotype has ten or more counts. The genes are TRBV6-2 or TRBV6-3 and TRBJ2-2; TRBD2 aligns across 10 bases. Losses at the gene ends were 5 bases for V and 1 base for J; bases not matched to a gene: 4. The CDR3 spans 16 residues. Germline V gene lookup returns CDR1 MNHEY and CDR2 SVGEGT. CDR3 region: CASSPRTSGNTGELFF. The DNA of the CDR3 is TGTGCCAGCAGTCCAAGGACTAGCGGGAACACCGGGGAGCTGTTTTTT.

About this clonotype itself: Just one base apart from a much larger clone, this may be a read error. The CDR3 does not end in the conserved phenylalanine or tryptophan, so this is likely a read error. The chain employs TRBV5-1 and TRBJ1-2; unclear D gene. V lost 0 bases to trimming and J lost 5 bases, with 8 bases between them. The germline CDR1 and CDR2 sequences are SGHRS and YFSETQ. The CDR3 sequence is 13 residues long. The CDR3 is CASSLGEMYGYTL. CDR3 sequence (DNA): TGCGCCAGCAGCTTGGGGGAGATGTATGGCTACACCCTC.

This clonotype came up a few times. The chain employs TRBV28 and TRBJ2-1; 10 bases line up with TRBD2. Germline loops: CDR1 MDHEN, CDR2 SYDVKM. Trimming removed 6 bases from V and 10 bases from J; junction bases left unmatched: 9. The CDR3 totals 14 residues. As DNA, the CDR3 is TGTGCCAGCAGAACTAGCGGGACGGTATGGGAGCAGTTCTTC. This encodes CASRTSGTVWEQFF.

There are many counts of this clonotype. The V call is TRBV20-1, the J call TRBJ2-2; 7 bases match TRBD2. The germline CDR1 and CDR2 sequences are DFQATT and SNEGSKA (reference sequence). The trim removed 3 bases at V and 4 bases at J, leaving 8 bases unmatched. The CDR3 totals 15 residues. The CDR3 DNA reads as TGCAGTGCTAGCGGGCCGGGAGGAAGCACCGGGGAGCTGTTTTTT. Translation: CSASGPGGSTGELFF.

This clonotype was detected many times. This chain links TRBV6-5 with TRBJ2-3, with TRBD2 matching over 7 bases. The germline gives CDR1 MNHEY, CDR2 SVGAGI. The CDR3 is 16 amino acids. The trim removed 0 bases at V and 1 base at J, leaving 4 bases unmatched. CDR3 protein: CASSYSGLTGTDTQYF. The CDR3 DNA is TGTGCCAGCAGTTACTCGGGACTAACAGGCACAGATACGCAGTATTTT.

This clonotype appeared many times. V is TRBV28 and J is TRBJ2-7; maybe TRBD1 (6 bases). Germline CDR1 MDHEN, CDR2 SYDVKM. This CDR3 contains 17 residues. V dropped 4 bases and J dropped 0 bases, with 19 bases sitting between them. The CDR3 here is CASSSPVAVGASYEQYF. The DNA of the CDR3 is TGTGCCAGCAGTTCCCCGGTGGCTGTGGGGGCCTCCTACGAGCAGTACTTC.